These 27 T cell receptor beta chains came from one sample sequenced in a study of blood T cell repertoires in COVID-19. Data came from immunoSEQ multiplex PCR; TCRdb stores just in-frame clones and leaves some out. The data show approximately 100,000 clones, with approximately 88% seen just once and 17% held by the top ten. The material sequenced was peripheral blood. The receptors originated from a woman aged 55-75 years with acute or convalescent COVID-19.

This rearrangement joins TRBV10-2 to TRBJ1-1; 7 nucleotides align to TRBD1. Per the germline V gene, CDR1 is WSHSY and CDR2 is SAAADI. The CDR3 length is 14 residues. The J segment lost 1 base and the V segment lost 7 bases, leaving 6 bases of the junction unmatched. For the CDR3, the DNA is TGCGCCAGCAAGATGGGACAGACGAACACTGAAGCTTTCTTT. It specifies CASKMGQTNTEAFF.

The V call is TRBV28, the J call TRBJ1-2; possible D gene TRBD1, 6 bases. With 7 bases removed from V and 8 bases from J, the gap between germline ends came to 14 bases. Looked up from germline, CDR1 is MDHEN and CDR2 is SYDVKM. The CDR3 covers 12 residues. The chain's CDR3 is CASNTGSNGYTF. CDR3 nucleotides: TGTGCCAGCAACACAGGGAGTAACGGCTACACCTTC.

With respect to this clone: The junction and the germline gene differ at one end; a read error may be behind it. The rearrangement links TRBV12-3 or TRBV12-4 to TRBJ1-3, with D uncertain. The CDR3 length is 12 residues. The CDR3: CASRLERNTIYF. The CDR3 DNA sequence: TGTGCCAGCAGGTTAGAACGGAACACCATATATTTT.

This clone showed up just a few times. The rearrangement joins TRBV3-1 (or the pseudogene TRBV3-2) to TRBJ1-4; D not resolved. The CDR3 covers 13 residues. V gave up 4 bases and J gave up 3 bases, with 6 bases separating them. Germline CDR1 and CDR2: LGHDT and YNNKEL (reference sequence). The CDR3 loop reads CASSPSPNEKLFF. The CDR3, as DNA: TGTGCCAGCAGCCCGAGTCCTAATGAAAAACTGTTTTTT.

The rearrangement links TRBV7-3 to TRBJ2-2, with D maybe TRBD1 (5 bases). This CDR3 has 13 residues. The V gene's germline CDR1 is SGHTA and CDR2 FQGTGA. V lost 2 bases, J lost 6 bases, and 7 bases lay in between. The CDR3 is CASSLAGSGELFF. CDR3 bases: TGTGCCAGCAGCTTAGCAGGGTCCGGGGAGCTGTTTTTT.

The chain recombines TRBV19 with TRBJ1-1, with D perhaps TRBD1 (6 bases). This CDR3 spans 15 amino acids. V was shortened by 2 bases and J by 3 bases, with 13 bases between the two germline ends. Per germline, CDR1 LNHDA and CDR2 SQIVND (reference sequence). The CDR3 sequence is CASSIIGGGHTEAFF. CDR3 DNA sequence: TGTGCCAGTAGTATAATTGGCGGGGGGCACACTGAAGCTTTCTTT.

This clone occurred once. The rearrangement links TRBV6-5 to TRBJ2-7; 9 bases line up with TRBD1. The CDR3 sequence is 11 residues long. Germline CDR1 reads MNHEY; CDR2 reads SVGAGI. With 8 bases clipped from V and 6 bases from J, the junction kept 2 bases outside the gene matches. The CDR3 here is CASDRGGEQYF. The CDR3 nucleotides read TGTGCCAGCGACAGGGGGGGCGAGCAGTACTTC.

V gene TRBV7-9 combines with J gene TRBJ1-5, with D tentatively TRBD1 (6 bases). CDR1 is SEHNR and CDR2 is FQNEAQ in the germline V gene (reference sequence). The CDR3 consists of 14 residues. Trimming left V 5 bases short and J 1 base short, with 9 bases between. The CDR3 sequence is CASSRTGSNQPQHF. CDR3 nucleotide sequence: TGTGCCAGCAGCCGAACAGGGAGCAATCAGCCCCAGCATTTT.

This clone appeared a few times. The gene calls are TRBV20-1 and TRBJ1-1; D is unresolved. This CDR3 is built from 11 residues. Looked up from germline, CDR1 is DFQATT and CDR2 is SNEGSKA (reference sequence). With 4 bases removed from V and 6 bases from J, the gap between germline ends came to 9 bases. CDR3 nucleotides: TGCAGTGCTAATCGCCGGGCTGAAGCTTTCTTT. Translated: CSANRRAEAFF.

This rearrangement joins TRBV28 to TRBJ1-6; D is undetermined. The CDR3 length is 14 residues. CDR1 and CDR2 (germline): MDHEN, SYDVKM. Trimming shortened V by 2 bases and J by 7 bases, and 9 bases separated the two germline ends. The CDR3 DNA follows: TGTGCCAGCAGTTTAGAGGGTCGGAATTCACCCCTCCACTTT. Encoded protein: CASSLEGRNSPLHF.

This clone came up a few times. The chain links TRBV9 to TRBJ2-5, with no clear D. The V end lost 0 bases, the J end lost 1 base, and 10 bases lay between the germline ends. The CDR3 covers 15 residues. Germline loops: CDR1 SGDLS, CDR2 YYNGEE. The CDR3 loop reads CASSVAVSRQETQYF. CDR3 bases: TGTGCCAGCAGCGTAGCGGTAAGCCGCCAAGAGACCCAGTACTTC.

The chain has TRBV28 and TRBJ2-5; tentatively, D is TRBD2 (6 bases). Germline CDR1 is MDHEN and CDR2 is SYDVKM. Trimming removed 5 bases from V and 2 bases from J, with 15 bases in between. This CDR3 comprises 15 residues. As DNA, the CDR3 is TGTGCCAGCAGTGCCAATGGGGGGTCGCAAGAGACCCAGTACTTC. This encodes CASSANGGSQETQYF.

V and J are TRBV6-5 and TRBJ2-1, with TRBD1 identical over 10 bases. The V gene's germline CDR1 is MNHEY and CDR2 SVGAGI. Trimming cost V 7 bases and J 10 bases; bases outside gene matches: 13. The CDR3 is 15 residues long. Here the CDR3 DNA reads TGTGCCAGCACTCCTCCCGGGACAGGGGTTGGAGAGCAGTTCTTC. Protein: CASTPPGTGVGEQFF.

This clone has only one observation. The chain links TRBV28 to TRBJ1-5, with D unresolved. Germline-derived CDR1 and CDR2 are MDHEN and SYDVKM. This CDR3 contains 12 residues. V was cut by 6 bases and J by 7 bases, with 10 bases left in between. CDR3 protein: CASSLREQPQHF. The CDR3 DNA is TGTGCCAGCAGCTTACGGGAACAGCCCCAGCATTTT.

The gene calls are TRBV2 and TRBJ2-3; 7 bases are a match to TRBD1. The V and J ends lost 8 bases and 5 bases, in that order; junction bases with no gene match: 16. This CDR3 has 16 amino acids. CDR1 and CDR2 (germline): SNHLY, FYNNEI. The CDR3 loop is CASLSQGGLFKDTQYF. As DNA, the CDR3 is TGTGCCAGCCTTTCTCAAGGGGGCCTTTTTAAAGATACGCAGTATTTT.

The chain uses TRBV12-3 or TRBV12-4 and TRBJ1-2; perhaps TRBD1 as D (5 bases). The CDR3 contains 13 residues. Trimming removed 2 bases from V and 2 bases from J, with 6 bases in between. The CDR3 here is CASSLSGNYGYTF. The CDR3 DNA reads TGTGCCAGCAGTTTATCAGGGAACTATGGCTACACCTTC.

This chain connects TRBV4-1 to TRBJ1-3, with 7 bases lining up with TRBD1. CDR1 and CDR2 from the germline V gene are MGHRA and YSYEKL. J lost 2 bases, V lost 4 bases, and 11 bases had no gene match. The CDR3 runs to 17 residues. The CDR3 here is CASSPSSTRGPGNTIYF. CDR3 coding DNA: TGCGCCAGCAGCCCCAGTTCTACTAGGGGGCCTGGAAACACCATATATTTT.

This chain joins TRBV14 and TRBJ1-2; D might be TRBD1 (6 bases). Deletions cut 0 bases from V and 4 bases from J, with 9 bases between. CDR3 length: 14 residues. Germline V lookup: CDR1 SGHDN, CDR2 FVKESK. The CDR3 region has the DNA TGTGCCAGCAGCCAAGATAAACAGGGCTATGGCTACACCTTC. Its protein product is CASSQDKQGYGYTF.

This sequence joins TRBV9 and TRBJ2-1; 8 nucleotides line up with TRBD2. V dropped 4 bases and J dropped 4; count of bases not matched to a gene: 7. This CDR3 region has 15 residues. The germline gives CDR1 SGDLS, CDR2 YYNGEE. The CDR3 DNA is TGTGCCAGCAGCCCGGGGGGGCCTTCTTACAATGAGCAGTTCTTC. Translation: CASSPGGPSYNEQFF.

DNA for the CDR3: TGTGCCAGCAGCTTCGCCGGAGGGGACGAGCAGTACTTC. Residues: CASSFAGGDEQYF. This chain links TRBV7-8 with TRBJ2-7, with a possible D match to TRBD2 (6 bases). There are 13 residues in the CDR3. Deletions cut 3 bases from V and 5 bases from J, with 11 bases between. From germline, CDR1 is SGHVS and CDR2 FQNEAQ.

The chain combines TRBV2 with TRBJ1-2, with D perhaps matching TRBD1 (5 bases). Germline V gives CDR1 SNHLY, CDR2 FYNNEI. The CDR3 is made up of 14 amino acids. Trimming shortened V by 4 bases and J by 4 bases, and 13 bases separated the two germline ends. The CDR3 region is CASSGVTEIYGYTF. For the CDR3, the DNA is TGTGCCAGCAGTGGGGTGACAGAAATCTATGGCTACACCTTC.

The CDR3 DNA is TGTGCCAGCAGTTACTCGGCTAGCGGGGGGGTTACGCAGTATTTT. This gives the protein CASSYSASGGVTQYF. J is TRBJ2-3 and V is TRBV6-5; 12 bases match TRBD2. J was trimmed by 8 bases and V by 0 bases; bases with no gene match: 3. This CDR3 is 15 amino acids long. Per the germline V gene, CDR1 is MNHEY and CDR2 is SVGAGI.

This clone came up a few times. The chain has TRBV5-1 and TRBJ2-1, with 10 bases lining up with TRBD1. V lost 0 bases, J lost 7 bases, and 7 bases stayed unmatched. Germline V gene lookup returns CDR1 SGHRS and CDR2 YFSETQ. The CDR3 runs to 16 residues. CDR3 nucleotides: TGCGCCAGCAGCTTGGTTCCGACAGGGGGCAAAAATGAGCAGTTCTTC. The encoded protein is CASSLVPTGGKNEQFF. The whole variable domain, filled in from reference TRBV5-1 and TRBJ2-1, reads KAGVTQTPRYLIKTRGQQVTLSCSPISGHRSVSWYQQTPGQGLQFLFEYFSETQRNKGNFPGRFSGRQFSNSRSEMNVSTLELGDSALYLCASSLVPTGGKNEQFFGPGTRLTVL.

The rearrangement links TRBV7-3 to TRBJ1-1; D possibly corresponds to TRBD1 (6 bases). V was cut by 5 bases and J by 1 base, with 8 bases left in between. From germline, CDR1 is SGHTA and CDR2 FQGTGA. CDR3 length: 13 residues. The CDR3 loop reads CASSQGQNTEAFF. CDR3 in DNA: TGTGCCAGCAGCCAGGGACAGAACACTGAAGCTTTCTTT. Together with reference TRBV7-3 and TRBJ1-1, the CDR3 gives the full variable domain: GAGVSQTPSNKVTEKGKYVELRCDPISGHTALYWYRQSLGQGPEFLIYFQGTGAADDSGLPNDRFFAVRPEGSVSTLKIQRTERGDSAVYLCASSQGQNTEAFFGQGTRLTVV.

The sample holds a few counts of this clone. The chain uses TRBV7-3 and TRBJ2-2; 12 bases align to TRBD2. The germline gives CDR1 SGHTA, CDR2 FQGTGA. The CDR3 is 15 residues long. V was pared by 5 bases and J by 7 bases, with 5 bases of the junction left unmatched. In nucleotides, the CDR3 is TGTGCCAGCAGCAGGACTAGCGGGGAAGGCGGGGAGCTGTTTTTT. It encodes CASSRTSGEGGELFF.

This chain connects TRBV5-8 to TRBJ2-1; 10 bases are a match to TRBD2. CDR1 and CDR2 from the germline V gene are SGHTS and YDEGEE. There are 15 residues in the CDR3. The trim removed 1 base at V and 3 bases at J, leaving 1 base unmatched. The CDR3 sequence: CASSLTSGVYNEQFF. The DNA for the CDR3 is TGTGCCAGCAGCTTGACTAGCGGGGTCTACAATGAGCAGTTCTTC.

The rearrangement joins TRBV4-1 to TRBJ1-4; D unresolved. Trimming pared 0 bases from V and 0 bases from J, leaving 11 bases between. The V gene's germline CDR1 is MGHRA and CDR2 YSYEKL. CDR3 length equals 17 residues. CDR3 amino acids: CASSQDTQAATNEKLFF. CDR3 sequence (DNA): TGCGCCAGCAGCCAAGATACCCAGGCAGCAACTAATGAAAAACTGTTTTTT.